This is a list of T cell receptor beta chains from one sample in a study of cytomegalovirus exposure and HLA in healthy donors. TCRdb's table, derived via immunoSEQ multiplex PCR, lists solely in-frame clones and lacks some. This listing includes 150,000 or so clones. Sequences were obtained from PBMCs. The source of these receptors is a woman in her late teens or twenties in good health and CMV-seronegative. CDR3s include the opening cysteine and the closing phenylalanine or tryptophan. A D gene is named only where the DNA matches it firmly.

v_call	d_call	j_call	cdr3_aa	cdr3_nt
TRBV2	TRBD2	TRBJ2-3	CASSNGLAGGADTQYF	TGTGCCAGCAGTAACGGACTAGCGGGAGGCGCGGATACGCAGTATTTT
TRBV29-1	TRBD2	TRBJ2-3	CSVSLLAVLGDTQYF	TGCAGCGTTAGCCTACTAGCGGTATTAGGGGATACGCAGTATTTT
TRBV11-2	NA	TRBJ2-3	CASRFSADTQYF	TGTGCCAGCAGATTTAGCGCAGATACGCAGTATTTT
TRBV6-1	TRBD1	TRBJ1-5	CASSYNQGVQPQHF	TGTGCCAGCAGTTATAACCAGGGGGTCCAGCCCCAGCATTTT
TRBV19	NA	TRBJ2-1	CATHVGGPFWNEQFF	TGTGCTACACACGTTGGGGGCCCTTTCTGGAATGAGCAGTTCTTC
TRBV2	NA	TRBJ1-5	CASSEAIGFAQPQHF	TGTGCCAGCAGTGAAGCCATCGGGTTTGCTCAGCCCCAGCATTTT
TRBV6-6	TRBD1	TRBJ1-5	CASSYSIEGQGSQHF	TGTGCCAGCAGTTACTCGATAGAGGGACAGGGTTCTCAGCATTTT
TRBV5-4	NA	TRBJ2-7	CASSSRQGQSYEQYF	TGTGCCAGCAGCTCGAGACAAGGCCAATCCTACGAGCAGTACTTC
TRBV19	NA	TRBJ2-1	CASSTRTTSSYNEQFF	TGTGCCAGTAGTACCCGGACTACAAGCTCCTACAATGAGCAGTTCTTC
TRBV6-1	TRBD1	TRBJ1-6	CASSGGTEYNSPLHF	TGTGCCAGCAGTGGGGGGACAGAGTATAATTCACCCCTCCACTTT
TRBV7-2	TRBD2	TRBJ2-4	CASSAWTSGDIQYF	TGTGCCAGCAGCGCCTGGACTAGCGGGGACATTCAGTACTTC
TRBV28	NA	TRBJ1-2	CASSVQSNYGYTF	TGTGCCAGCAGTGTACAGTCTAACTATGGCTACACCTTC
TRBV5-6	TRBD1	TRBJ2-7	CASSLLPTGGSYEQYF	TGTGCCAGCAGCTTACTCCCGACAGGGGGGTCCTACGAGCAGTACTTC
TRBV4-1	TRBD1	TRBJ1-1	CASRDRGRTEAFF	TGCGCCAGCAGGGACAGGGGAAGGACTGAAGCTTTCTTT
TRBV5-1	TRBD2	TRBJ2-5	CASSLTGASGVLETQYF	TGCGCCAGCAGCCTTACGGGGGCTAGCGGGGTCTTGGAGACCCAGTACTTC
TRBV7-9	TRBD1	TRBJ1-1	CASSSTGGKTEAFF	TGTGCCAGCAGCTCGACAGGGGGCAAGACTGAAGCTTTCTTT
TRBV9	NA	TRBJ1-5	CASSVAPGQPQHF	TGTGCCAGCAGCGTAGCTCCGGGTCAGCCCCAGCATTTT
TRBV5-8	TRBD1	TRBJ1-2	CASSWGTGGAEGYTF	TGTGCCAGCAGCTGGGGGACAGGGGGCGCCGAAGGCTACACCTTC
TRBV7-7	TRBD1	TRBJ2-2	CASSLRQGAAGELFF	TGTGCCAGCAGCCTGAGACAGGGGGCGGCCGGGGAGCTGTTTTTT
TRBV21-1	NA	TRBJ1-5	CASSLAGTGEFQPQHF	TGTGCCAGCAGCCTGGCCGGGACAGGGGAATTCCAGCCCCAGCATTTT
TRBV5-1	NA	TRBJ1-1	CASSLAERGEAFF	TGCGCCAGCAGCTTGGCCGAGCGGGGGGAAGCTTTCTTT
TRBV7-8	NA	TRBJ1-4	CASSKGVPNEKLFF	TGTGCCAGCAGCAAAGGGGTCCCTAATGAAAAACTGTTTTTT
TRBV19	NA	TRBJ2-1	CASRGSLVSGEQFF	TGTGCCAGTAGGGGGAGCCTCGTATCGGGGGAGCAGTTCTTC
TRBV7-3	TRBD1	TRBJ2-2	CASSLRGTGNTGELFF	TGTGCCAGCAGCTTAAGGGGGACAGGGAACACCGGGGAGCTGTTTTTT
TRBV9	TRBD2	TRBJ2-5	CASSVGGRAQETQYF	TGTGCCAGCAGCGTAGGCGGGAGGGCCCAAGAGACCCAGTACTTC
TRBV6-5	NA	TRBJ1-2	CASSYGKGVVYGYTF	TGTGCCAGCAGTTACGGGAAGGGGGTAGTCTATGGCTACACCTTC
TRBV29-1	NA	TRBJ2-1	CSAGRDNEQFF	TGCAGCGCGGGCAGGGACAATGAGCAGTTCTTC
TRBV28	NA	TRBJ2-1	CASSRIVSGSYNEQFF	TGTGCCAGCAGTAGGATCGTCTCAGGGTCCTACAATGAGCAGTTCTTC
TRBV5-1	NA	TRBJ2-7	CASSLFPGNGYEQYF	TGCGCCAGCAGCTTGTTTCCAGGGAACGGCTACGAGCAGTACTTC
TRBV6-1	NA	TRBJ1-2	CASSPSVGGGYGYTF	TGTGCCAGCAGTCCCTCAGTTGGGGGAGGGTATGGCTACACCTTC
TRBV29-1	NA	TRBJ1-1	CSVLRGTEAFF	TGCAGCGTACTACGAGGCACTGAAGCTTTCTTT
TRBV21-1	NA	TRBJ1-5	CASSKPDRASNQPQHF	TGTGCCAGCAGCAAACCAGACAGGGCTAGCAATCAGCCCCAGCATTTT
TRBV15	TRBD1	TRBJ1-2	CATSRDVTGGGYTF	TGTGCCACCAGCAGAGACGTCACAGGGGGAGGCTACACCTTC
TRBV7-9	NA	TRBJ1-1	CASSLVPGSGDTEAFF	TGTGCCAGCAGCTTAGTCCCAGGGTCGGGTGACACTGAAGCTTTCTTT
TRBV13	TRBD2	TRBJ2-2	CASTGGRLTGELFF	TGTGCCAGCACTGGCGGGAGGCTCACCGGGGAGCTGTTTTTT
TRBV14	NA	TRBJ2-2	CASSQIRGGTGELFF	TGTGCCAGCAGCCAAATTAGGGGGGGCACCGGGGAGCTGTTTTTT
TRBV6-6	NA	TRBJ2-1	CASTGTGPENGIF	TGTGCCAGCACGGGTACCGGCCCCGAAAACGGGATCTTC
TRBV7-2	NA	TRBJ1-1	CASSQGPPDNTEAFF	TGTGCCAGCAGCCAGGGTCCCCCTGATAACACTGAAGCTTTCTTT
TRBV9	TRBD1	TRBJ2-1	CASSVVLSGGWTGSYNEQFF	TGTGCCAGCAGCGTAGTTCTTTCGGGTGGGTGGACAGGATCCTACAATGAGCAGTTCTTC
TRBV28	TRBD1	TRBJ2-7	CASRPGQGYEQYF	TGTGCCAGCAGGCCGGGACAGGGCTACGAGCAGTACTTC
TRBV7-3	TRBD2	TRBJ2-3	CASSLTGGSRGGRGTDTQYF	TGTGCCAGCAGCTTAACGGGCGGGAGTCGTGGGGGTAGAGGCACAGATACGCAGTATTTT
TRBV2	TRBD1	TRBJ2-3	CASSGDSRTDTQYF	TGTGCCAGCAGTGGGGACAGCCGCACAGATACGCAGTATTTT
TRBV6-1	NA	TRBJ2-5	CASSVDYHQETQYF	TGTGCCAGCAGTGTCGACTACCACCAAGAGACCCAGTACTTC
TRBV18	NA	TRBJ1-5	CASSPRSGDSNQPQHF	TGTGCCAGCTCACCACGATCAGGGGATAGCAATCAGCCCCAGCATTTT
TRBV27	NA	TRBJ1-1	CASSTRSGNTEAFF	TGTGCCAGCAGTACTCGATCCGGTAACACTGAAGCTTTCTTT
TRBV5-1	TRBD2	TRBJ2-3	CASSLTTTSGRGNTQYF	TGCGCCAGCAGCTTAACGACGACTAGCGGGAGGGGAAATACGCAGTATTTT
TRBV27	NA	TRBJ2-2	CASSGGFAGELFF	TGTGCCAGCAGTGGAGGCTTCGCCGGGGAGCTGTTTTTT
TRBV5-1	NA	TRBJ1-1	CASSSGVRTEAFF	TGCGCCAGCAGCTCAGGGGTACGGACTGAAGCTTTCTTT
TRBV28	TRBD1	TRBJ2-7	CASSLGDRAYEQYF	TGTGCCAGCAGTTTAGGGGACAGGGCCTATGAGCAGTACTTC
TRBV5-4	TRBD2	TRBJ2-7	CASSRLAGGAYEQYF	TGTGCCAGCAGCCGACTAGCGGGAGGGGCCTACGAGCAGTACTTC
TRBV6-1	NA	TRBJ2-3	CASSAASSTDTQYF	TGTGCCAGCAGTGCAGCGAGTAGCACAGATACGCAGTATTTT
TRBV19	TRBD2	TRBJ2-1	CASSRLANNEQFF	TGTGCCAGTAGTAGACTAGCGAACAATGAGCAGTTCTTC
TRBV19	TRBD1	TRBJ1-1	CASSIATWTGGFDTEAFF	TGTGCCAGTAGTATAGCAACTTGGACAGGGGGCTTCGACACTGAAGCTTTCTTT
TRBV11-2	NA	TRBJ2-1	CASSLNRNEQFF	TGTGCCAGCAGCTTAAACCGGAATGAGCAGTTCTTC
TRBV30	NA	TRBJ1-5	CAWSVVGRLLLQHF	TGTGCCTGGAGTGTAGTGGGCAGGTTATTGCTCCAGCATTTT